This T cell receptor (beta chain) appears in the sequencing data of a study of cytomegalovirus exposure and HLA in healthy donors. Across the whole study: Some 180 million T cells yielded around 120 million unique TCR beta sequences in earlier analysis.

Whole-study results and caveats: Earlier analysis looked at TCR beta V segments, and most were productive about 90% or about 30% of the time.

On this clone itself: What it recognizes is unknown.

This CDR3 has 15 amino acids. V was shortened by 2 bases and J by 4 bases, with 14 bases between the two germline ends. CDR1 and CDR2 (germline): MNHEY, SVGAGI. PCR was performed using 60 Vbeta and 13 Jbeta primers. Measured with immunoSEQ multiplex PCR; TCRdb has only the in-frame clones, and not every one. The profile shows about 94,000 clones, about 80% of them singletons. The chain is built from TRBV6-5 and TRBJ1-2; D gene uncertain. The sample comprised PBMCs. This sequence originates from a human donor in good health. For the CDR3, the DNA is TGTGCCAGCAGTTACGCCGACTCCTCGGGCTATGGCTACACCTTC. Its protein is CASSYADSSGYGYTF.